These T cell receptor beta chains were read from a single sample in a study of T-cell memory formation after mild COVID-19. One entry per CDR3 protein results from TCRdb running MiXCR on the 5' RACE reads. The sample records a few hundred thousand distinct CDR3 sequences, roughly an eighth being singletons. Input material: PBMCs or a T cell subset sorted from them (not recorded which). The receptors come from a man aged 18 to 30 who had mild COVID-19 (a few samples of this study predate the infection). Cell type and time point are not known. The CDR3 runs from the conserved cysteine through the conserved F or W. Fields, in order: V gene, CDR3 length, D gene, J gene, clone size, CDR3 DNA, CDR3 protein. D genes are given only for firm matches. Some rows mark clone size as missing; the rest say once, few, many or name a class of expanded clone.

V: TRBV11-2; length: 12; D: NA; J: TRBJ2-7; size: few; DNA: TGTGCCAGCAGAAACGGATACTACGAGCAGTACTTC; CDR3: CASRNGYYEQYF
V: TRBV5-1; length: 15; D: NA; J: TRBJ2-3; size: few; DNA: TGCGCCAGCAGGTCTCCCAGGGGAATGGGAGATACGCAGTATTTT; CDR3: CASRSPRGMGDTQYF
V: TRBV5-1; length: 15; D: TRBD1; J: TRBJ1-5; size: NA; DNA: TGCGCCAGCAGCTGGACCGGGACAGGCAATCAGCCCCAGCATTTT; CDR3: CASSWTGTGNQPQHF
V: TRBV18; length: 17; D: TRBD1; J: TRBJ2-3; size: NA; DNA: TGTGCCAGCTCACCCCCCCGGACAGGGAGGAGGACAGATACGCAGTATTTT; CDR3: CASSPPRTGRRTDTQYF
V: TRBV7-2; length: 15; D: NA; J: TRBJ1-3; size: many; DNA: TGTGCCAGCAGCTTAGTATCCTGGGTTGGAAACACCATATATTTT; CDR3: CASSLVSWVGNTIYF
V: TRBV11-2; length: 19; D: NA; J: TRBJ2-3; size: few; DNA: TGTGCCAGCAGCTTAGAAGGACGCCCGGGACGGAGTTTCACAGATACGCAGTATTTT; CDR3: CASSLEGRPGRSFTDTQYF
V: TRBV12-3/TRBV12-4; length: 16; D: NA; J: TRBJ2-3; size: many; DNA: TGTGCCAGCAGTTCGGACGGCAAACTTAACACAGATACGCAGTATTTT; CDR3: CASSSDGKLNTDTQYF
V: TRBV7-3; length: 18; D: NA; J: TRBJ2-1; size: few; DNA: TGTGCCAGCAGCTTAAATTTTGCGTTGGCTAAGTCGGGAGTGGAGCAGTTCTTC; CDR3: CASSLNFALAKSGVEQFF
V: TRBV20-1; length: 17; D: NA; J: TRBJ1-2; size: few; DNA: TGCAGTGCGACCCGACAGAAAAAAAGGACCGCTAACTATGGCTACACCTTC; CDR3: CSATRQKKRTANYGYTF
V: TRBV19; length: 13; D: NA; J: TRBJ2-2; size: NA; DNA: TGTGCCAGTAGGCACCGGCCCACCGGGGAGCTGTTTTTT; CDR3: CASRHRPTGELFF
V: TRBV4-1; length: 19; D: TRBD1; J: TRBJ1-5; size: few; DNA: TGCGCCAGCAGCCCGGGCGGAGGGACAGGGACCCATAGCAATCAGCCCCAGCATTTT; CDR3: CASSPGGGTGTHSNQPQHF
V: TRBV25-1; length: 18; D: TRBD2; J: TRBJ2-5; size: few; DNA: TGTGCCAGCAGTGAATTAGTACAGCGGGGGCTTGGGAGGGAGACCCAGTACTTC; CDR3: CASSELVQRGLGRETQYF
V: TRBV20-1; length: 17; D: TRBD2; J: TRBJ2-3; size: NA; DNA: TGCAGTGCCACCCCCTCCGCTAGCGGGGGACGCACAGATACGCAGTATTTT; CDR3: CSATPSASGGRTDTQYF
V: TRBV7-8; length: 14; D: NA; J: TRBJ1-1; size: NA; DNA: TGTGCCAGCAGGCCCGGTCGGGTGGGCACTGAAGCTTTCTTT; CDR3: CASRPGRVGTEAFF
V: TRBV20-1; length: 14; D: NA; J: TRBJ1-1; size: NA; DNA: TGCAGTGCTAGATCCCTAGCGGTGAACACTGAAGCTTTCTTT; CDR3: CSARSLAVNTEAFF
V: TRBV6-5; length: 15; D: NA; J: TRBJ1-5; size: many; DNA: TGTGCCAGCAGAGCGTACAGCACCTCCGATCAGCCCCAGCATTTT; CDR3: CASRAYSTSDQPQHF
V: TRBV5-4; length: 17; D: TRBD2; J: TRBJ2-5; size: NA; DNA: TGTGCCAGCAGCACGGAAACTAGCGGGGGATTGGAAGAGACCCAGTACTTC; CDR3: CASSTETSGGLEETQYF
V: TRBV23-1; length: 14; D: NA; J: TRBJ2-2; size: NA; DNA: TGCGCCAGCAGTCAATCACGAGGAATCGGGGAGCTGTTTTTT; CDR3: CASSQSRGIGELFF
V: TRBV6-5; length: 13; D: TRBD1; J: TRBJ1-2; size: few; DNA: TGTGCCAGCACTCCGAGACAGGGCTATGGCTACACCTTC; CDR3: CASTPRQGYGYTF
V: TRBV20-1; length: 14; D: NA; J: TRBJ2-2; size: few; DNA: TGCAGTGCTAGGATGGGACAGAACACCGGGGAGCTGTTTTTT; CDR3: CSARMGQNTGELFF
V: TRBV12-3/TRBV12-4; length: 12; D: TRBD1; J: TRBJ1-1; size: few; DNA: TGTGCCAGCAGCTACGGGACAGCCGAAGCTTTCTTT; CDR3: CASSYGTAEAFF
V: TRBV12-3/TRBV12-4; length: 18; D: TRBD2; J: TRBJ2-1; size: NA; DNA: TGTGCCAGCAGCCCATCGACTAGCGGGGGGGTCTCCTACAATGAGCAGTTCTTC; CDR3: CASSPSTSGGVSYNEQFF
V: TRBV7-9; length: 15; D: TRBD2; J: TRBJ2-1; size: few; DNA: TGTGCCAGCAGCCCGATAGCGGGGGGGCCGAGTGAGCAGTTCTTC; CDR3: CASSPIAGGPSEQFF
V: TRBV6-5; length: 16; D: NA; J: TRBJ2-1; size: few; DNA: TGTGCCAGCAGTTATACGTGGAGGGGGCCTTACAATGAGCAGTTCTTC; CDR3: CASSYTWRGPYNEQFF
V: TRBV4-3; length: 15; D: NA; J: TRBJ1-3; size: many; DNA: TGCGCCAGCAGCCCGGGACTGAGCTCTGGAAACACCATATATTTT; CDR3: CASSPGLSSGNTIYF
V: TRBV11-1; length: 14; D: TRBD1; J: TRBJ2-1; size: few; DNA: TGTGCCAGCAGCACAGGGACAGTCGGGGATGAGCAGTTCTTC; CDR3: CASSTGTVGDEQFF
V: TRBV6-6; length: 15; D: NA; J: TRBJ1-6; size: few; DNA: TGTGCCAGCAGTTATCGACCGGCTCCTAATTCACCCCTCCACTTT; CDR3: CASSYRPAPNSPLHF